Given below is one T cell receptor (beta chain) in context. Only one count was recorded for this clone. This clone's antigen is unknown. Base-call qualities are not available, and no considerably larger clone is one nucleotide away. Based on the germline V gene, the CDR1 and CDR2 sequences are KGHDR and SFDVKD. Compared with germline, V lacks 4 bases and J lacks 7 bases; bases without a gene match: 4. Spanning cysteine to phenylalanine, the CDR3 consists of 13 amino acids. Just the 39-base CDR3 DNA is kept, in frame starting at base 1. The sample is drawn from a study of blood T cell repertoires in COVID-19 (dated by TCRdb to 2020 to 2022). Study-level background: Samples covering the acute and convalescent phases of COVID-19 were provided by collaborators in the United States, Italy and Spain. The material from the prospective study consisted of cDNA or gDNA derived from T cells, B-cell-depleted T cells, or PBMCs. The dataset comprised deeply sampled blood TCRbeta repertoires from subjects exposed to, actively infected with, or recovered from COVID-19. The repertoires were released in a freely available public database meant as a resource for research on the immune response to SARS-CoV-2. Samples were obtained from the ongoing ImmuneRACE study (first 160 participants) and from about 1,300 subjects provided by 6 global collaborators. Nearly every sample came with metadata listing a de-identified subject ID, COVID-19 status, age in years and sex. Where HLA class I and class II types were available, the types were taken from metadata supplied by the sample provider, not from assay-based typing.

TCRbeta CDR3 regions were amplified from genomic DNA using the immunoSEQ Assay, a bias-controlled multiplex PCR. In the original analysis: Within the assay, amplification of reference gene primers was used to estimate how many nucleated cells each sample contained. To quantify the absolute abundance of each unique TCRbeta CDR3 rearrangement, sequence reads were collapsed and filtered. For each sample, productive Simpson clonality was calculated by taking the square root of Simpson's diversity index across productive rearrangements. TCRdb provides this immuneACCESS table in a form limited to in-frame rearrangements. Some clones are lacking; in checked studies, under half of them reflect an unresolved V gene, and why the rest are absent is not known. V and J calls and clone size are copied from that table; D and trimming were computed from the DNA. This sample comprises 200,000 to 250,000 clones, 87% of them detected only once. 10% to 15% of the sample is held by the ten biggest clonotypes.

Paper-wide results and their limitations: How much clinical and demographic metadata was included differed by source and by participant, and the metadata was provided uncurated.

Another Seattle source contributed samples from volunteer blood donors who had recovered from COVID-19. The collaborating institutions used their own protocols to collect whole blood in K2EDTA tubes. Collaborator samples were shipped for TCRbeta analysis as frozen whole blood, isolated PBMCs, or DNA extracted from either sample type. Recombination joined TRBV24-1 with TRBJ2-3; a stretch of 7 junction bases matches TRBD2. The sequencing sample was made of peripheral blood. The source of this sequence is a woman between 18 and 29 years old who had recovered from COVID-19. The nucleotides read TGTGCCACCAGTGACAGCGGGACGAATACGCAGTATTTT. This gives the protein CATSDSGTNTQYF.